The 26 T cell receptor beta chains below come from one sample, sequenced in a study of blood T cells in healthy people across ages (dated by TCRdb to about 2015). The method was 5' RACE. The data were produced on an Illumina HiSeq 2500. A second PCR of about 6 to 11 cycles was run with a J-beta primer mix and a sample-barcoded 5' primer. In TCRdb, the public reads were trimmed at Q25 with fastp and aligned with MiXCR, with productive beta chains retained. Merged by CDR3 protein, the rows form single entries marked with the most common genes and DNA. This sample comprises 700,000 or so distinct CDR3 sequences, over 20% of them detected only once. The ten top clones hold 20% to 25% of the sample. The sequenced material came from blood. These receptors originate from a man in his 70s in good health.

This clonotype has a handful of counts. J is TRBJ1-2 and V is TRBV29-1, with D possibly being TRBD1 (6 bases). V was cut by 8 bases and J by 4 bases, with 23 bases left in between. Germline values: CDR1 SQVTM, CDR2 ANQGSEA. This CDR3 has 15 residues. CDR3 in DNA: TGCAGCCCCGGAGGGCCGGGGGCGGATGGCTATGGCTACACCTTC. It encodes CSPGGPGADGYGYTF.

This clonotype has more than one count but fewer than ten. The chain recombines TRBV7-2 with TRBJ1-2; tentative D call: TRBD1 (5 bases). The V gene lost 2 bases and the J gene lost 7 bases, with 17 bases spanning the gap. Germline assignment: CDR1 SGHTA and CDR2 FQGNSA. This CDR3 comprises 15 residues. CDR3 in amino acids: CASSLIRGASSGYTF. CDR3 DNA: TGTGCCAGCAGCTTAATAAGGGGAGCTTCTTCTGGCTACACCTTC.

This chain connects TRBV5-1 to TRBJ2-7; TRBD1 matches at 11 bases. The V gene end was trimmed by 1 base and the J gene end by 1 base; junction bases not matched to a gene: 10. There are 18 residues in the CDR3. Germline assignment: CDR1 SGHRS and CDR2 YFSETQ. This chain's CDR3 is CASSLPDRGPSWSYEQYF. The CDR3 nucleotides are TGCGCCAGCAGCTTGCCGGACAGGGGGCCTTCTTGGTCCTACGAGCAGTACTTC.

The count of this clonotype is one. The chain has TRBV12-3 or TRBV12-4 and TRBJ2-3, with a weak D call TRBD2 (5 bases). CDR3 length: 15 amino acids. V was cut by 6 bases and J by 0 bases, with 13 bases left in between. The CDR3 sequence: CASSGNKLSTDTQYF. The CDR3 DNA follows: TGTGCCAGCAGCGGGAACAAGCTCAGCACAGATACGCAGTATTTT.

To note about this clonotype: Compared with germline, one end of the junction differs, possibly owing to a read error. J is TRBJ2-1 and V is TRBV27; 7 nucleotides align to TRBD2. CDR1 is MNHEY and CDR2 is SMNVEV in the germline V gene (reference sequence). The CDR3 spans 12 residues. The CDR3 protein is CACGGPYSEQFF. Written as DNA, the CDR3 is TGTGCATGCGGGGGACCTTACAGTGAGCAGTTCTTC.

There are a few counts of this clonotype. The chain carries TRBV5-8 and TRBJ2-1; the D gene is possibly TRBD2 (6 bases). CDR1 and CDR2 from the germline V gene are SGHTS and YDEGEE. V lost 3 bases, J lost 5 bases, and 24 bases lay in between. The CDR3 length is 18 residues. CDR3 sequence reads: CASSSGVLAQSVNNEQFF. CDR3 DNA: TGTGCCAGCAGCTCGGGGGTCCTAGCTCAGTCGGTCAACAATGAGCAGTTCTTC.

The CDR3 region is CASRGRGWGSYNEQFF. CDR3 in DNA: TGTGCCAGCAGGGGGAGGGGGTGGGGTTCCTACAATGAGCAGTTCTTC. The chain combines TRBV7-6 with TRBJ2-7; a possible D gene is TRBD2 (7 bases). TRBJ2-1 explains the end of the DNA better; the J call may be wrong. Germline CDR1 SGHVS, CDR2 FNYEAQ. The CDR3 length is 16 residues.

The chain recombines TRBV10-3 with TRBJ1-1; D possibly corresponds to TRBD1 (5 bases). The CDR3 covers 15 residues. Germline V gene data show CDR1 as ENHRY and CDR2 as SYGVKD. Trimming took 6 bases from V and 4 from J, leaving 18 bases between them. CDR3 in amino acids: CAIRSPGGDGTEAFF. In nucleotides, the CDR3 is TGTGCCATCAGATCACCCGGGGGGGATGGCACTGAAGCTTTCTTT.

J is TRBJ2-1 and V is TRBV4-3; 10 nucleotides align to TRBD2. CDR3 size: 18 residues. Germline trimming cut 6 bases from V and 0 bases from J; bases unmatched to any gene: 11. Germline V gives CDR1 LGHNA, CDR2 YSLEER. The CDR3 reads CASSTSKAGGSSYNEQFF. In DNA form, the CDR3 reads TGCGCCAGCAGTACTTCCAAAGCGGGAGGGAGCTCCTACAATGAGCAGTTCTTC.

The rearrangement links TRBV7-9 to TRBJ2-1, with TRBD2 identical over 10 bases. V shed 5 bases and J 7 bases; nucleotides not matched to a gene: 14. Germline V lookup: CDR1 SEHNR, CDR2 FQNEAQ (reference sequence). This CDR3 contains 17 residues. This CDR3 reads CASSGRALAGERNEQFF. In nucleotides, the CDR3 is TGTGCCAGCAGCGGGCGAGCGCTAGCGGGAGAAAGGAATGAGCAGTTCTTC.

The chain has TRBV7-8 and TRBJ2-2; 9 nucleotides line up with TRBD1. V was pared by 7 bases and J by 5 bases, with 11 bases of the junction left unmatched. The CDR3 consists of 16 residues. Germline V lookup: CDR1 SGHVS, CDR2 FQNEAQ. CDR3 nucleotides: TGTGCCAGCACCCCACTAACCGGGACAGGGACCGGGGAGCTGTTTTTT. Protein product: CASTPLTGTGTGELFF. The entire variable domain, with the rest obtained from reference TRBV7-8 and TRBJ2-2, is as follows: GAGVSQSPRYKVAKRGQDVALRCDPISGHVSLFWYQQALGQGPEFLTYFQNEAQLDKSGLPSDRFFAERPEGSVSTLKIQRTQQEDSAVYLCASTPLTGTGTGELFFGEGSRLTVL.

V usage is TRBV5-1 and J usage is TRBJ2-7, with D unresolved. The CDR3 length is 15 residues. Between the trimmed V and J ends, which lost 3 bases and 3 bases, there was a span of 16 bases. Germline V CDR1 and CDR2: SGHRS, YFSETQ. In DNA form, the CDR3 reads TGCGCCAGCAGCTCCAAATGGGAAGGGTACTACGAGCAGTACTTC. Its protein is CASSSKWEGYYEQYF.

This clonotype was seen only a few times. The chain carries TRBV28 and TRBJ2-7; weak D call: TRBD1 (5 bases). This CDR3 is 15 amino acids long. Looked up from germline, CDR1 is MDHEN and CDR2 is SYDVKM. The V end was cut by 4 bases, the J end by 2 bases, with 15 bases between. The CDR3 here is CASSSPGFSTYEQYF. CDR3 bases: TGTGCCAGCAGTTCACCAGGGTTTTCAACCTACGAGCAGTACTTC. The full variable domain, completed using reference TRBV28 and TRBJ2-7, is DVKVTQSSRYLVKRTGEKVFLECVQDMDHENMFWYRQDPGLGLRLIYFSYDVKMKEKGDIPEGYSVSREKKERFSLILESASTNQTSMYLCASSSPGFSTYEQYFGPGTRLTVT.

Details on this clonotype: The CDR3 does not close with the conserved phenylalanine or tryptophan, likely indicating a read error. CDR3 bases: TGTGCCAGCTCACCAAGCACAGATACGCAGTATCTT. It encodes CASSPSTDTQYL. The rearrangement links TRBV18 to TRBJ2-3; D is unresolved. The CDR3 extends over 12 amino acids. Germline CDR1 reads KGHSH; CDR2 reads LQKENI. The V gene lost 2 bases and the J gene lost 0 bases, with 0 bases spanning the gap.

This clonotype showed up just a few times. This rearrangement joins TRBV7-2 to TRBJ2-4, with D perhaps given as TRBD1 or TRBD2 (5 bases each). CDR3 length: 12 amino acids. From germline, CDR1 is SGHTA and CDR2 FQGNSA. V was clipped by 9 bases and J by 5 bases, with 11 bases between them. The CDR3 coding sequence is TGTGCCAGTAGCGTACAGGAAAACATTCAGTACTTC. It specifies CASSVQENIQYF. Using reference TRBV7-2 and TRBJ2-4 for the parts outside the CDR3, the full variable domain is GAGVSQSPSNKVTEKGKDVELRCDPISGHTALYWYRQSLGQGLEFLIYFQGNSAPDKSGLPSDRFSAERTGGSVSTLTIQRTQQEDSAVYLCASSVQENIQYFGAGTRLSVL.

This clonotype turned up a few times. The chain couples TRBV5-1 to TRBJ2-7; D unclear. The CDR3 totals 16 residues. Germline V gene lookup returns CDR1 SGHRS and CDR2 YFSETQ. V dropped 0 bases and J dropped 4 bases, with 17 bases sitting between them. For the CDR3, the DNA is TGCGCCAGCAGCTTGGGGCCGGCAAACGAAGGGTACGAGCAGTACTTC. Protein product: CASSLGPANEGYEQYF.

This clonotype was seen more than once but under ten times. The V gene is TRBV12-3 or TRBV12-4, the J gene TRBJ2-5; no reliable D call. The CDR3 has 10 amino acids. V was cut by 8 bases and J by 6 bases, with 7 bases left in between. CDR3 DNA sequence: TGTGCCAGCGGCCTGCAGACCCAGTACTTC. It codes for CASGLQTQYF.

The sample holds a few counts of this clonotype. J is TRBJ1-4 and V is TRBV7-8, with D hard to call. V lost 1 base, J lost 8 bases, and 11 bases lay in between. In germline, CDR1 is SGHVS, CDR2 FQNEAQ. This CDR3 is 14 amino acids long. CDR3 region: CASSLVPGPEKLFF. The CDR3, as DNA: TGTGCCAGCAGCTTAGTTCCGGGTCCGGAAAAACTGTTTTTT.

Worth noting for this clonotype: Compared with germline, one end of the junction differs, possibly owing to a read error. CDR3 bases: TGTGCCAGCAAGGGACTAGCAAAGACCGGGGGGCTGTTTTTT. Its protein product is CASKGLAKTGGLFF. The chain carries TRBV27 and TRBJ2-2, with 9 bases fitting TRBD2. Germline CDR1 and CDR2: MNHEY and SMNVEV (reference sequence). This CDR3 contains 14 residues.

This clonotype occurred a few times. CDR3 in amino acids: CASSQVDGGRETQYF. CDR3 DNA sequence: TGTGCCAGCAGCCAAGTTGACGGGGGTAGAGAGACCCAGTACTTC. The chain couples TRBV3-1 to TRBJ2-5; D perhaps matches TRBD2 (6 bases). Per germline, CDR1 LGHDT and CDR2 YNNKEL (reference sequence). This CDR3 has 15 residues. The V end was cut by 1 base, the J end by 4 bases, with 13 bases between.

This clonotype was observed a handful of times. This chain connects TRBV7-9 to TRBJ1-4; TRBD1 matches at 10 bases. Germline values: CDR1 SEHNR, CDR2 FQNEAQ (reference sequence). Trimming cost V 6 bases and J 7 bases; bases outside gene matches: 5. This CDR3 has 14 residues. CDR3 sequence: CASRSGQGFEKLFF. CDR3 in DNA: TGTGCCAGCAGATCGGGACAGGGGTTTGAAAAACTGTTTTTT.

Only a few counts were recorded for this clonotype. The chain carries TRBV9 and TRBJ2-3; D call uncertain. The germline V gene encodes CDR1 SGDLS and CDR2 YYNGEE. The CDR3 covers 14 residues. V gave up 0 bases and J gave up 2 bases, with 7 bases separating them. The CDR3 region is CASSVEEFTDTQYF. The CDR3 DNA follows: TGTGCCAGCAGCGTAGAGGAGTTCACAGATACGCAGTATTTT.

V and J are TRBV5-8 and TRBJ1-1; D perhaps matches TRBD1 (5 bases). Germline V lookup: CDR1 SGHTS, CDR2 YDEGEE. V was pared by 10 bases and J by 0 bases, with 16 bases between. The CDR3 has 14 residues. CDR3 coding DNA: TGTGCCTGTGGGGCCAGGGCGGTGAACACTGAAGCTTTCTTT. Its protein product is CACGARAVNTEAFF.

A word on this clonotype: A read error may be the cause here, since a much bigger clone is one base away. This chain uses TRBV12-3 or TRBV12-4 with TRBJ2-5; TRBD2 is a possible D gene (6 bases). There are 12 residues in the CDR3. DNA of the CDR3: TGTGCCAGCACTAGCGTTCGAGAGACCCGGTACTTC. It encodes CASTSVRETRYF.

The chain joins TRBV5-1 to TRBJ1-5; D might be TRBD1 (5 bases). This CDR3 has 18 residues. V was clipped by 4 bases and J by 0 bases, with 20 bases between them. Germline loops: CDR1 SGHRS, CDR2 YFSETQ. The CDR3 DNA is TGCGCCAGCAGCGCTGATCGGGGCAGCGATTATAGCAATCAGCCCCAGCATTTT. As protein: CASSADRGSDYSNQPQHF. Combining the CDR3 with reference TRBV5-1 and TRBJ1-5 gives the whole variable domain KAGVTQTPRYLIKTRGQQVTLSCSPISGHRSVSWYQQTPGQGLQFLFEYFSETQRNKGNFPGRFSGRQFSNSRSEMNVSTLELGDSALYLCASSADRGSDYSNQPQHFGDGTRLSIL.

The chain has TRBV4-3 and TRBJ2-1; weak D call: TRBD2 (5 bases). Trimming removed 1 base from V and 7 bases from J, with 8 bases in between. The CDR3 is 13 residues long. From germline, CDR1 is LGHNA and CDR2 YSLEER. The CDR3 is CASSQAGFNEQFF. CDR3 nucleotides: TGCGCCAGCAGCCAAGCGGGGTTTAATGAGCAGTTCTTC.